Below, 22 T cell receptor beta chains from the same sample are listed, as sequenced in a study of blood T cell repertoires in COVID-19. Sequencing used immunoSEQ multiplex PCR; TCRdb keeps in-frame clones, though not all of them. In the table there are 35,000 to 45,000 clones, 85% to 90% of which are singletons. Material: peripheral blood. Receptors were obtained from a human donor in a cohort sampled during active COVID-19.

The chain carries TRBV6-2 or TRBV6-3 and TRBJ2-5; 7 positions agree with TRBD2. With 6 bases clipped from V and 4 bases from J, the junction kept 17 bases outside the gene matches. CDR1 is MNHEY and CDR2 is SVGEGT in the germline V gene. CDR3 length equals 17 residues. The CDR3 here is CASSDAPGGSGGETQYF. The CDR3 coding sequence is TGTGCCAGCAGCGACGCCCCCGGGGGGTCGGGGGGAGAGACCCAGTACTTC.

This chain links TRBV7-2 with TRBJ1-6; TRBD1 matches 7 bases. The CDR3 is made up of 14 amino acids. CDR1 is SGHTA, CDR2 FQGNSA, per germline. V lost 3 bases to trimming and J lost 11 bases; unmatched junction nucleotides: 7. The CDR3 spells CASSFQGTVPPLHF. As DNA, the CDR3 is TGTGCCAGCAGCTTTCAAGGGACAGTTCCACCCCTCCACTTT.

The V and J genes are TRBV9 and TRBJ1-4, with 8 nucleotides matching TRBD1. Trimming cost V 3 bases and J 5 bases; bases outside gene matches: 9. This CDR3 region has 16 residues. Germline values: CDR1 SGDLS, CDR2 YYNGEE. The CDR3 sequence: CASSASDRVRNEKLFF. Here the CDR3 DNA reads TGTGCCAGCAGCGCCTCGGACAGGGTTCGGAATGAAAAACTGTTTTTT.

The V call is TRBV29-1, the J call TRBJ2-2; possibly TRBD2 for D (6 bases). Germline V gene sequence: CDR1 SQVTM, CDR2 ANQGSEA. CDR3 size: 12 residues. Trimming cost V 4 bases and J 8 bases, with 11 bases left between them. The CDR3 nucleotides read TGCAGCGTTGGGAACCGGGAGGGGGAGCTGTTTTTT. Its translation: CSVGNREGELFF.

The J gene is TRBJ2-5, the V gene TRBV9, with TRBD1 matching over 8 bases. V gave up 4 bases and J gave up 5 bases; unmatched junction bases: 7. Germline V gene lookup returns CDR1 SGDLS and CDR2 YYNGEE. The CDR3 contains 14 residues. CDR3 nucleotides: TGTGCCAGCAGCCAGGGGGCGGACCTTGAGACCCAGTACTTC. The encoded protein is CASSQGADLETQYF.

V is TRBV19 and J is TRBJ2-3, with D perhaps matching TRBD1 (5 bases). Trimming shortened V by 6 bases and J by 5 bases, and 9 bases separated the two germline ends. Per germline, CDR1 LNHDA and CDR2 SQIVND (reference sequence). CDR3 length: 12 amino acids. This CDR3 is CASRPQGDTQYF. The CDR3 DNA is TGTGCCAGTAGGCCGCAGGGAGATACGCAGTATTTT.

This chain links TRBV5-4 with TRBJ2-5, with 7 bases matching TRBD2. The CDR3 length is 17 residues. Germline V lookup: CDR1 SGHNT, CDR2 YYREEE (reference sequence). The V gene end was trimmed by 3 bases and the J gene end by 3 bases; junction bases not matched to a gene: 14. The CDR3 coding sequence is TGTGCCAGCAGCTACTCTTTATTTGGGCTAGCGGAAGAGACCCAGTACTTC. It is translated as CASSYSLFGLAEETQYF. The variable domain in full, completed from reference TRBV5-4 and TRBJ2-5, reads ETGVTQSPTHLIKTRGQQVTLRCSSQSGHNTVSWYQQALGQGPQFIFQYYREEENGRGNFPPRFSGLQFPNYSSELNVNALELDDSALYLCASSYSLFGLAEETQYFGPGTRLLVL.

This sequence joins TRBV19 and TRBJ1-2; 8 nucleotides align to TRBD1. The V segment lost 1 base and the J segment 8 bases; nucleotides outside the gene matches: 9. Germline CDR1 LNHDA, CDR2 SQIVND (reference sequence). This CDR3 has 15 amino acids. The CDR3 spells CASSIAGQVTMGYTF. CDR3 DNA sequence: TGTGCCAGTAGTATAGCGGGACAGGTGACTATGGGCTACACCTTC.

The chain recombines TRBV25-1 with TRBJ1-2; D is unresolved. The germline gives CDR1 MGHDK, CDR2 SYGVNS. Deletions cut 5 bases from V and 0 bases from J, with 7 bases between. The CDR3 consists of 13 residues. The CDR3 sequence: CASSRTPNYGYTF. DNA of the CDR3: TGTGCCAGCAGTAGGACTCCTAACTATGGCTACACCTTC.

This clone occurred once. The V and J genes are TRBV4-3 and TRBJ2-7; 9 bases align to TRBD1. After removal of 0 bases from V and 6 bases from J, the junction contained 15 bases not matched to a gene. The germline CDR1 and CDR2 sequences are LGHNA and YSLEER. The CDR3 extends over 18 amino acids. CDR3 protein: CASSQDWVGGQGDPEQYF. For the CDR3, the DNA is TGCGCCAGCAGCCAAGATTGGGTCGGGGGACAGGGTGATCCCGAGCAGTACTTC.

This clone has just a few counts. This rearrangement joins TRBV7-9 to TRBJ2-7; 10 nucleotides match TRBD1. Germline CDR1 reads SEHNR; CDR2 reads FQNEAQ (reference sequence). The trim removed 3 bases at V and 5 bases at J, leaving 7 bases unmatched. The CDR3 covers 15 residues. CDR3 bases: TGTGCCAGCAGCTTCTTAAGGGACAGGGGACACGAGCAGTACTTC. It encodes CASSFLRDRGHEQYF. Based on the CDR3 plus reference TRBV7-9 and TRBJ2-7, the full variable domain is DTGVSQNPRHKITKRGQNVTFRCDPISEHNRLYWYRQTLGQGPEFLTYFQNEAQLEKSRLLSDRFSAERPKGSFSTLEIQRTEQGDSAMYLCASSFLRDRGHEQYFGPGTRLTVT.

CDR3 sequence: CATSTGGYNEQFF. The CDR3 DNA follows: TGTGCCACCAGCACGGGGGGCTACAATGAGCAGTTCTTC. The V call is TRBV24-1, the J call TRBJ2-1; 7 bases fit TRBD2. V lost 7 bases, J lost 3 bases, and 2 bases stayed unmatched. Germline lookup yields CDR1 KGHDR and CDR2 SFDVKD. The CDR3 is 13 residues long.

The CDR3 nucleotides read TGTGCCAGCAGCTTAGCCACAGGGGGAACTGAAGCTTTCTTT. This gives the protein CASSLATGGTEAFF. The chain recombines TRBV7-8 with TRBJ1-1; TRBD1 agrees at 8 bases. Trimming cost V 0 bases and J 5 bases; bases outside gene matches: 2. In germline, CDR1 is SGHVS, CDR2 FQNEAQ. The length of the CDR3 is 14 residues.

In its sample, this clone was seen once. CDR3 in DNA: TGTGCTAGTGGTCTGGGATCCAAGGAGGGGGCTAATTCACCCCTCCACTTT. Residues: CASGLGSKEGANSPLHF. The chain employs TRBV12-5 and TRBJ1-6; 7 positions agree with TRBD1. There are 17 residues in the CDR3. CDR1 is LGHNT and CDR2 is FRNRAP in the germline V gene. V lost 5 bases and J lost 6; bases outside the gene matches: 13. Full variable domain (rest looked up from reference TRBV12-5 and TRBJ1-6): DARVTQTPRHKVTEMGQEVTMRCQPILGHNTVFWYRQTMMQGLELLAYFRNRAPLDDSGMPKDRFSAEMPDATLATLKIQPSEPRDSAVYFCASGLGSKEGANSPLHFGNGTRLTVT.

The chain employs TRBV4-2 and TRBJ1-2, with D maybe TRBD1 (5 bases). Germline CDR1 reads LGHNA; CDR2 reads YNFKEQ. The germline V and J ends were trimmed by 7 bases and 0 bases, with 18 bases remaining between them. This CDR3 is built from 16 residues. CDR3 nucleotide sequence: TGTGCCAGCAAGGGGCTATGGGGCGGATCTAACTATGGCTACACCTTC. It translates to CASKGLWGGSNYGYTF.

V gene TRBV30 combines with J gene TRBJ2-5, with D perhaps matching TRBD1 (6 bases). The CDR3 is made up of 13 amino acids. Trimming stripped 0 bases from V and 5 bases from J, with 10 bases between. The germline V gene encodes CDR1 GTSNPN and CDR2 SVGIG (reference sequence). CDR3: CAWSVQGAETQYF. The CDR3 DNA is TGTGCCTGGAGTGTACAGGGTGCGGAGACCCAGTACTTC.

V usage is TRBV7-2 and J usage is TRBJ1-3; D gene ambiguous. Germline CDR1 is SGHTA and CDR2 is FQGNSA. Between the trimmed V and J ends, which lost 1 base and 2 bases, there was a span of 15 bases. This CDR3 spans 17 amino acids. CDR3 coding DNA: TGTGCCAGCAGCTTAGTATTTTGGGAGGATCCTGGAAACACCATATATTTT. It is translated as CASSLVFWEDPGNTIYF. Full variable domain (remainder filled in from reference TRBV7-2 and TRBJ1-3): GAGVSQSPSNKVTEKGKDVELRCDPISGHTALYWYRQSLGQGLEFLIYFQGNSAPDKSGLPSDRFSAERTGGSVSTLTIQRTQQEDSAVYLCASSLVFWEDPGNTIYFGEGSWLTVV.

This chain joins TRBV11-2 and TRBJ1-4; D gene ambiguous. The CDR3 totals 16 residues. Trimming shortened V by 5 bases and J by 0 bases, and 13 bases separated the two germline ends. Germline V gene data show CDR1 as SGHAT and CDR2 as FQNNGV. In DNA form, the CDR3 reads TGTGCCAGCAGCAATGTCACAGTTGCAACTAATGAAAAACTGTTTTTT. It translates to CASSNVTVATNEKLFF.

The chain combines TRBV5-4 with TRBJ2-5, with 8 bases aligning to TRBD1. Trimming at V came to 3 bases and at J to 3 bases, leaving 7 bases not matched to a gene. Per germline, CDR1 SGHNT and CDR2 YYREEE (reference sequence). This CDR3 has 15 amino acids. The CDR3 loop is CASSSRTGNKETQYF. Written as DNA, the CDR3 is TGTGCCAGCAGCTCACGGACAGGGAACAAAGAGACCCAGTACTTC.

This chain joins TRBV5-6 and TRBJ1-2, with a tentative D call TRBD1 (6 bases). In germline, CDR1 is SGHDT, CDR2 YYEEEE. The CDR3 is 15 amino acids. Between the trimmed V and J ends, which lost 1 base and 4 bases, there was a span of 14 bases. In nucleotides, the CDR3 is TGTGCCAGCAGCTTGATACAGGGCGCCCGCTATGGCTACACCTTC. As protein: CASSLIQGARYGYTF.

The V and J genes are TRBV5-4 and TRBJ2-1; 11 positions agree with TRBD2. V lost 4 bases, J lost 1 base, and 10 bases stayed unmatched. The germline V gene has CDR1 SGHNT and CDR2 YYREEE (reference sequence). CDR3 length equals 18 residues. The chain's CDR3 is CASSLVSGLAVSYNEQFF. CDR3 in DNA: TGTGCCAGCAGCCTCGTTTCGGGACTAGCGGTTTCCTACAATGAGCAGTTCTTC.

This chain links TRBV5-1 with TRBJ2-1, with TRBD1 as a possible D gene (6 bases). Germline values: CDR1 SGHRS, CDR2 YFSETQ. CDR3 length: 15 residues. V dropped 4 bases and J dropped 7 bases, with 18 bases sitting between them. CDR3 protein: CASSPGLGAWNEQFF. The CDR3 DNA follows: TGCGCCAGCAGCCCGGGATTGGGGGCGTGGAATGAGCAGTTCTTC.